These T cell receptor beta chains were read from a single sample in a study of cytomegalovirus exposure and HLA in healthy donors. The method was immunoSEQ multiplex PCR; TCRdb's version includes in-frame clones alone and lacks a portion of them. This sample has 92,000 or so clones, with roughly 60% found just once. The sample taken for sequencing was PBMCs. All receptors derive from a woman aged 45-59 years in good health and CMV-seropositive. CDR3s include the opening cysteine and the closing phenylalanine or tryptophan.

CDR3aa: CASSSRQGTGEEAFF
v_gene: TRBV5-1

CDR3aa: CASSVAGTSSYEQYF
v_gene: TRBV9

CDR3aa: CATTTSGGPDEQYF
v_gene: TRBV10-3

CDR3aa: CASSGRGYSGANVLTF
v_gene: TRBV7-9

CDR3aa: CASSFPTGTLNTEAFF
v_gene: TRBV28

CDR3aa: CASTPGTVYYEQYF
v_gene: TRBV6-1

CDR3aa: CASSLEGRGYEQYF
v_gene: TRBV5-4

CDR3aa: CASSDRRGSTDTQYF
v_gene: TRBV28

CDR3aa: CASSLTLNYGYTF
v_gene: TRBV28

CDR3aa: CASSRLTGAYEQYF
v_gene: TRBV6-5

CDR3aa: CASSQDMSQPQHF
v_gene: TRBV4-3

CDR3aa: CASSLTGISGNTIYF
v_gene: TRBV5-1

CDR3aa: CASSPDSRGTNYGYTF
v_gene: TRBV7-6

CDR3aa: CASRRTSGGSYEQYF
v_gene: TRBV6-5

CDR3aa: CASSLEVYQAETQYF
v_gene: TRBV7-2

CDR3aa: CASRDDRESSYNSPLHF
v_gene: TRBV19

CDR3aa: CASSLGGYEQYF
v_gene: TRBV6-5

CDR3aa: CASSSWDREGLYGYTF
v_gene: TRBV28

CDR3aa: CASGPDRGNQPQHF
v_gene: TRBV6-5

CDR3aa: CASSPPSTGELFF
v_gene: TRBV5-1

CDR3aa: CASSSGQIGSFGAQYF
v_gene: TRBV27

CDR3aa: CASTLGGAEAFF
v_gene: TRBV19

CDR3aa: CASSQLQGADTEAFF
v_gene: TRBV4-1

CDR3aa: CASSTTSGNSYEQYF
v_gene: TRBV7-8

CDR3aa: CAWSLGTADQPQHF
v_gene: TRBV30

CDR3aa: CASSDRGKDYGYTF
v_gene: TRBV27

CDR3aa: CASSPVDYYEQYF
v_gene: TRBV23-1

CDR3aa: CASSLEGGLAYNEQFF
v_gene: TRBV7-8

CDR3aa: CASSLAPEEPQHF
v_gene: TRBV5-1

CDR3aa: CASSLRQGDGYTF
v_gene: TRBV5-1

CDR3aa: CASSLVAGQGYEQYF
v_gene: TRBV5-1

CDR3aa: CASSIAEQGSYEQYF
v_gene: TRBV19